The rows below give T cell receptor beta chains drawn from one sample of a study of T-cell memory formation after mild COVID-19. In TCRdb, the 5' RACE reads were re-called with MiXCR into one record per CDR3 protein. Among over 500,000 distinct CDR3 sequences listed, roughly 17% were seen once. Material: PBMCs or a T cell subset sorted from them (not recorded which). The source of these receptors is an adult woman who had mild COVID-19 (a few samples of this study predate the infection). Cell type and time point are not known. The CDR3 runs from the conserved cysteine through the conserved F or W. D genes are given only for firm matches. A clone size is listed for some rows: how often the clone was seen (once, few, many), or a class if it is expanded.

V gene: TRBV7-6
J gene: TRBJ2-3
D gene: TRBD2
clone size: .
CDR3 protein: CASSLARLAGTDTQYF
CDR3 DNA: TGTGCCAGCAGCTTAGCCCGACTAGCGGGGACAGATACGCAGTATTTT

V gene: TRBV2
J gene: TRBJ2-1
D gene: .
clone size: .
CDR3 protein: CASSERAIYNEQFF
CDR3 DNA: TGTGCCAGCAGTGAAAGGGCGATTTATAATGAGCAGTTCTTC

V gene: TRBV24-1
J gene: TRBJ2-1
D gene: TRBD2
clone size: .
CDR3 protein: CATEAGGSYNEQFF
CDR3 DNA: TGTGCCACCGAAGCGGGGGGGTCCTACAATGAGCAGTTCTTC

V gene: TRBV5-1
J gene: TRBJ2-7
D gene: .
clone size: few
CDR3 protein: CASSDGAYEQYF
CDR3 DNA: TGCGCCAGCTCTGACGGCGCTTACGAGCAGTACTTC

V gene: TRBV24-1
J gene: TRBJ1-2
D gene: .
clone size: .
CDR3 protein: CATSSGPKNYGYTF
CDR3 DNA: TGTGCCACCAGTTCGGGACCGAAAAACTATGGCTACACCTTC

V gene: TRBV6-2/TRBV6-3
J gene: TRBJ2-2
D gene: .
clone size: few
CDR3 protein: CASSYRGTGLFTGELFF
CDR3 DNA: TGTGCCAGCAGTTACCGGGGGACTGGATTATTTACCGGGGAGCTGTTTTTT

V gene: TRBV19
J gene: TRBJ2-7
D gene: .
clone size: few
CDR3 protein: CASSTAAFLYEQYF
CDR3 DNA: TGTGCCAGTAGTACAGCAGCCTTTCTCTACGAGCAGTACTTC

V gene: TRBV30
J gene: TRBJ2-2
D gene: .
clone size: .
CDR3 protein: CAWNRGVTYSLSRELFF
CDR3 DNA: TGTGCCTGGAACCGTGGGGTGACATATTCTTTGTCCCGGGAGCTGTTTTTT

V gene: TRBV3-1
J gene: TRBJ2-7
D gene: .
clone size: .
CDR3 protein: CASSQGGGYEQYF
CDR3 DNA: TGTGCCAGCAGCCAGGGTGGAGGCTACGAGCAGTACTTC

V gene: TRBV5-1
J gene: TRBJ2-7
D gene: .
clone size: .
CDR3 protein: CASTDTQGYEQYF
CDR3 DNA: TGCGCCAGCACCGACACCCAGGGGTACGAGCAGTACTTC

V gene: TRBV30
J gene: TRBJ2-7
D gene: .
clone size: many
CDR3 protein: CAWSVGGSSYEQYF
CDR3 DNA: TGTGCCTGGAGTGTAGGTGGGAGCTCCTACGAGCAGTACTTC

V gene: TRBV28
J gene: TRBJ2-1
D gene: .
clone size: .
CDR3 protein: CASSPARQTGRWDEQFF
CDR3 DNA: TGTGCCAGCAGCCCTGCTAGGCAGACCGGGCGTTGGGATGAGCAGTTCTTC

V gene: TRBV29-1
J gene: TRBJ2-7
D gene: .
clone size: .
CDR3 protein: CSPVCEQYF
CDR3 DNA: TGCAGCCCCGTGTGCGAGCAGTACTTC

V gene: TRBV7-6
J gene: TRBJ2-1
D gene: TRBD2
clone size: many
CDR3 protein: CASSLDLAGGENNEQFF
CDR3 DNA: TGTGCCAGCAGCTTAGATTTAGCGGGAGGGGAAAACAATGAGCAGTTCTTC

V gene: TRBV14
J gene: TRBJ2-1
D gene: TRBD2
clone size: .
CDR3 protein: CASSPRTSGEQFF
CDR3 DNA: TGTGCCAGCAGTCCCCGGACTAGCGGTGAGCAGTTCTTC

V gene: TRBV3-1
J gene: TRBJ2-7
D gene: TRBD2
clone size: once
CDR3 protein: CASSQGLAERYYEQYF
CDR3 DNA: TGTGCCAGCAGCCAGGGACTAGCGGAGCGCTACTACGAGCAGTACTTC

V gene: TRBV24-1
J gene: TRBJ1-2
D gene: TRBD1
clone size: few
CDR3 protein: CATSDSGQVNEGYTF
CDR3 DNA: TGTGCCACCAGTGATTCCGGACAGGTGAACGAGGGCTACACCTTC

V gene: TRBV5-1
J gene: TRBJ1-4
D gene: .
clone size: few
CDR3 protein: CASSLGDQAEKLFF
CDR3 DNA: TGCGCCAGCAGCTTGGGGGACCAGGCTGAAAAACTGTTTTTT

V gene: TRBV6-6
J gene: TRBJ2-1
D gene: .
clone size: few
CDR3 protein: CARWGETTYNEQFF
CDR3 DNA: TGTGCCAGGTGGGGGGAAACCACCTACAATGAGCAGTTCTTC

V gene: TRBV6-2/TRBV6-3
J gene: TRBJ1-1
D gene: TRBD1
clone size: few
CDR3 protein: CASSFGQGARGNTEAFF
CDR3 DNA: TGTGCCAGCAGTTTCGGACAGGGCGCAAGAGGGAACACTGAAGCTTTCTTT

V gene: TRBV7-9
J gene: TRBJ2-1
D gene: .
clone size: .
CDR3 protein: CASSLLFRDFTYNEQFF
CDR3 DNA: TGTGCCAGCAGCTTATTGTTCAGGGATTTTACCTACAATGAGCAGTTCTTC

V gene: TRBV20-1
J gene: TRBJ1-3
D gene: .
clone size: .
CDR3 protein: CSARGGGNTIYF
CDR3 DNA: TGCAGTGCTAGAGGGGGTGGAAACACCATATATTTT

V gene: TRBV29-1
J gene: TRBJ1-1
D gene: .
clone size: .
CDR3 protein: CSVPHVGGGVAFF
CDR3 DNA: TGCAGCGTTCCCCACGTCGGGGGAGGAGTAGCTTTCTTT

V gene: TRBV30
J gene: TRBJ2-7
D gene: TRBD2
clone size: .
CDR3 protein: CAWSLGMSGRHVEQYF
CDR3 DNA: TGTGCCTGGAGCCTCGGGATGAGCGGGAGACACGTCGAGCAGTACTTC

V gene: TRBV7-6
J gene: TRBJ2-3
D gene: .
clone size: .
CDR3 protein: CASSLSRTDTQYF
CDR3 DNA: TGTGCCAGCAGCTTAAGTCGGACAGATACGCAGTATTTT

V gene: TRBV7-6
J gene: TRBJ2-7
D gene: TRBD2
clone size: .
CDR3 protein: CASSLGAAVAGSPYEQYF
CDR3 DNA: TGTGCCAGCAGCTTAGGGGCAGCAGTAGCGGGAAGCCCCTACGAGCAGTACTTC

V gene: TRBV5-6
J gene: TRBJ2-7
D gene: .
clone size: few
CDR3 protein: CASSDLARTYEQYF
CDR3 DNA: TGTGCCAGCAGCGACCTAGCGCGAACCTACGAGCAGTACTTC

V gene: TRBV7-8
J gene: TRBJ1-4
D gene: .
clone size: once
CDR3 protein: CASSGTASNEKLFF
CDR3 DNA: TGTGCCAGCAGCGGAACAGCAAGCAATGAAAAACTGTTTTTT

V gene: TRBV20-1
J gene: TRBJ2-7
D gene: .
clone size: .
CDR3 protein: CSTQTASIKQYF
CDR3 DNA: TGCAGTACCCAAACGGCCTCTATTAAGCAGTACTTC

V gene: TRBV2
J gene: TRBJ2-3
D gene: .
clone size: .
CDR3 protein: CASSALRADTQYF
CDR3 DNA: TGTGCCAGCAGTGCCCTACGGGCAGATACGCAGTATTTT

V gene: TRBV24-1
J gene: TRBJ1-5
D gene: .
clone size: .
CDR3 protein: CATSDSGAGNQPQHF
CDR3 DNA: TGTGCCACCAGTGATTCGGGTGCGGGCAATCAGCCCCAGCATTTT

V gene: TRBV27
J gene: TRBJ2-7
D gene: TRBD2
clone size: .
CDR3 protein: CASSSYASGGAYEQYF
CDR3 DNA: TGTGCCAGCAGTTCGTACGCTAGCGGGGGGGCCTACGAGCAGTACTTC

V gene: TRBV12-3/TRBV12-4
J gene: TRBJ2-1
D gene: TRBD2
clone size: .
CDR3 protein: CASSLSGRGSFNEQFF
CDR3 DNA: TGTGCCAGCAGTTTAAGCGGGAGAGGATCCTTCAATGAGCAGTTCTTC

V gene: TRBV5-1
J gene: TRBJ2-7
D gene: .
clone size: .
CDR3 protein: CASSLGRAGEQYF
CDR3 DNA: TGCGCCAGCAGCCTGGGACGGGCCGGGGAGCAGTACTTC

V gene: TRBV5-6
J gene: TRBJ1-6
D gene: .
clone size: .
CDR3 protein: CASSLQPGPAGWNSPLHF
CDR3 DNA: TGTGCCAGCAGCTTGCAGCCCGGCCCCGCAGGGTGGAATTCACCCCTCCACTTT

V gene: TRBV6-2/TRBV6-3
J gene: TRBJ1-5
D gene: TRBD1
clone size: .
CDR3 protein: CASSYHGDRGNQPQHF
CDR3 DNA: TGTGCCAGCAGTTACCACGGAGACAGGGGGAATCAGCCCCAGCATTTT

V gene: TRBV29-1
J gene: TRBJ2-3
D gene: TRBD2
clone size: .
CDR3 protein: CSVDGDYGSPTPTDTQYF
CDR3 DNA: TGCAGCGTTGATGGGGACTACGGTTCACCGACCCCCACAGATACGCAGTATTTT

V gene: TRBV28
J gene: TRBJ2-7
D gene: TRBD2
clone size: .
CDR3 protein: CASSLFTSGRGYEQYF
CDR3 DNA: TGTGCCAGCAGTTTATTCACAAGCGGGAGAGGCTACGAGCAGTACTTC

V gene: TRBV9
J gene: TRBJ1-1
D gene: .
clone size: many
CDR3 protein: CASSKISGGMNTEAFF
CDR3 DNA: TGTGCCAGCAGCAAAATCTCGGGAGGGATGAACACTGAAGCTTTCTTT

V gene: TRBV6-2/TRBV6-3
J gene: TRBJ2-1
D gene: .
clone size: few
CDR3 protein: CASSLFDGSSYNEQFF
CDR3 DNA: TGTGCCAGCAGTTTATTTGACGGGAGCTCCTACAATGAGCAGTTCTTC

V gene: TRBV12-3/TRBV12-4
J gene: TRBJ1-2
D gene: .
clone size: .
CDR3 protein: CASSLKVFYGYTF
CDR3 DNA: TGTGCCAGCAGTTTAAAGGTTTTCTATGGCTACACCTTC

V gene: TRBV7-7
J gene: TRBJ2-5
D gene: TRBD2
clone size: .
CDR3 protein: CASSLGAGELETQYF
CDR3 DNA: TGTGCCAGCAGCTTAGGAGCGGGGGAGCTGGAGACCCAGTACTTC

V gene: TRBV5-1
J gene: TRBJ2-2
D gene: .
clone size: few
CDR3 protein: CASSFLPGPTTGELFF
CDR3 DNA: TGCGCCAGCAGCTTTCTTCCGGGGCCAACCACCGGGGAGCTGTTTTTT

V gene: TRBV5-1
J gene: TRBJ1-1
D gene: TRBD1
clone size: many
CDR3 protein: CASSSGQGGTEAFF
CDR3 DNA: TGCGCCAGCAGCTCGGGACAGGGAGGCACTGAAGCTTTCTTT

V gene: TRBV19
J gene: TRBJ2-7
D gene: .
clone size: few
CDR3 protein: CASSISPETYEQYF
CDR3 DNA: TGTGCCAGTAGTATTTCGCCGGAAACCTACGAGCAGTACTTC

V gene: TRBV24-1
J gene: TRBJ2-1
D gene: .
clone size: .
CDR3 protein: CATSDLGGLMSEQFF
CDR3 DNA: TGTGCCACCAGTGATCTAGGGGGACTAATGAGCGAGCAGTTCTTC